One sample yielded the 14 T cell receptor beta chains listed below, sequenced in a study of cytomegalovirus exposure and HLA in healthy donors. A multiplex PCR was run with 60 Vbeta primers and 13 Jbeta primers. Profiling relied on immunoSEQ multiplex PCR, and the TCRdb table lists in-frame clones only, not all of them. The table includes approximately 110,000 clones, around four fifths detected once. The sample consisted of PBMCs. The origin of the receptors is a woman in her fifties or sixties in good health and CMV-seropositive.

V and J are TRBV7-9 and TRBJ2-5; 7 nucleotides align to TRBD1. Matching the DNA end better, TRBJ2-7 makes the J call doubtful. The CDR3 loop spans 14 amino acids. Germline CDR1 SEHNR, CDR2 FQNEAQ (reference sequence). CDR3 sequence: CASSPRQGTYEQYF. The CDR3 DNA reads TGTGCCAGCAGCCCTCGACAGGGTACCTACGAGCAGTACTTC.

This clone was counted only a few times. The J gene is TRBJ2-7, the V gene TRBV6-6; D remains unclear. Germline V gene lookup returns CDR1 MNHNY and CDR2 SVGAGI (reference sequence). The CDR3 contains 14 residues. V lost 0 bases to trimming and J lost 3 bases, with 9 bases between them. For the CDR3, the DNA is TGTGCCAGCAGTTACTCGATCCAGGTCTACGAGCAGTACTTC. Its protein is CASSYSIQVYEQYF.

The chain joins TRBV5-1 to TRBJ2-2; D may be TRBD2 (6 bases). V was shortened by 2 bases and J by 5 bases, with 13 bases between the two germline ends. This CDR3 contains 15 residues. In germline, CDR1 is SGHRS, CDR2 YFSETQ. The CDR3 protein is CASSLGGRGTGELFF. The DNA of the CDR3 is TGCGCCAGCAGCTTAGGAGGGAGAGGGACCGGGGAGCTGTTTTTT.

The chain has TRBV7-2 and TRBJ2-2, with D unresolved. Germline-derived CDR1 and CDR2 are SGHTA and FQGNSA. This CDR3 has 13 residues. V dropped 1 base and J dropped 5 bases, with 5 bases sitting between them. CDR3 protein: CASSLGRTGELFF. CDR3 in DNA: TGTGCCAGCAGCTTAGGGAGAACCGGGGAGCTGTTTTTT. Drawing the rest from reference TRBV7-2 and TRBJ2-2, the complete variable domain is GAGVSQSPSNKVTEKGKDVELRCDPISGHTALYWYRQSLGQGLEFLIYFQGNSAPDKSGLPSDRFSAERTGGSVSTLTIQRTQQEDSAVYLCASSLGRTGELFFGEGSRLTVL.

In this sample, this clone turned up a few times. The chain joins TRBV19 to TRBJ2-2; 13 bases map to TRBD2. This CDR3 has 15 amino acids. The germline V gene has CDR1 LNHDA and CDR2 SQIVND (reference sequence). V shed 5 bases, J shed 9 bases, and the junction held 6 bases outside the gene matches. CDR3 DNA sequence: TGTGCCAGTAGTGGAGGACTAGCGGGGGAGAGGGAGCTGTTTTTT. Its protein product is CASSGGLAGERELFF. The variable domain in full, with the rest retrieved from reference TRBV19 and TRBJ2-2, is DGGITQSPKYLFRKEGQNVTLSCEQNLNHDAMYWYRQDPGQGLRLIYYSQIVNDFQKGDIAEGYSVSREKKESFPLTVTSAQKNPTAFYLCASSGGLAGERELFFGEGSRLTVL.

The gene calls are TRBV6-6 and TRBJ1-2; D remains unclear. The germline V and J ends were trimmed by 4 bases and 5 bases, with 11 bases remaining between them. Germline V lookup: CDR1 MNHNY, CDR2 SVGAGI (reference sequence). This CDR3 region has 13 residues. The CDR3 region has the DNA TGTGCCAGCAGTTTCCAACGGACTTATGGCTACACCTTC. This sequence encodes CASSFQRTYGYTF.

The rearrangement uses TRBV14 and TRBJ1-2, with D unresolved. Trimming took off 1 base at V and 2 bases at J, with 5 bases between the two ends. The germline V gene has CDR1 SGHDN and CDR2 FVKESK. The CDR3 contains 13 residues. CDR3 bases: TGTGCCAGCAGCCAAGCCAGGAACTATGGCTACACCTTC. Protein sequence: CASSQARNYGYTF.

This clone appeared a few times. V is TRBV6-5 and J is TRBJ2-7; D perhaps matches TRBD2 (6 bases). Germline CDR1 and CDR2: MNHEY and SVGAGI. The CDR3 sequence is 12 residues long. V lost 10 bases to trimming and J lost 3 bases, with 13 bases between them. This CDR3 reads CATSATSYEQYF. The DNA of the CDR3 is TGTGCCACCTCCGCGACTAGCTACGAGCAGTACTTC.

This chain connects TRBV14 to TRBJ2-7, with D maybe TRBD1 (6 bases). The CDR3 consists of 14 residues. The V end was cut by 6 bases, the J end by 0 bases, with 12 bases between. Germline V CDR1 and CDR2: SGHDN, FVKESK. For the CDR3, the DNA is TGTGCCAGCAGGCTGACAGGATTCTCCTACGAGCAGTACTTC. It translates to CASRLTGFSYEQYF.

The chain couples TRBV27 to TRBJ1-2, with no clear D. CDR1 MNHEY and CDR2 SMNVEV come from the germline V gene (reference sequence). The CDR3 contains 13 residues. Trimming took off 0 bases at V and 6 bases at J, with 8 bases between the two ends. CDR3 protein: CASSLSRGNGYTF. The CDR3 DNA is TGTGCCAGCAGTTTATCGCGAGGAAATGGCTACACCTTC.

The chain uses TRBV2 and TRBJ2-7; 8 bases match TRBD2. The CDR3 is 14 amino acids. Looked up from germline, CDR1 is SNHLY and CDR2 is FYNNEI. Trimming removed 7 bases from V and 4 bases from J; junction bases left unmatched: 9. The CDR3 DNA is TGTGCCAGCACCGCACTAGCGGCTTTTTACGAGCAGTACTTC. Translation gives CASTALAAFYEQYF.

V gene TRBV6-1 combines with J gene TRBJ2-1, with TRBD2 as a possible D gene (6 bases). In germline, CDR1 is MNHNS, CDR2 SASEGT. The V and J ends lost 5 bases and 2 bases respectively, with 10 bases between them. This CDR3 is 14 amino acids long. This chain's CDR3 is CASSPRGTYNEQFF. DNA for the CDR3: TGTGCCAGCAGTCCCCGCGGGACCTACAATGAGCAGTTCTTC.

This rearrangement joins TRBV7-2 to TRBJ2-3, with D tentatively TRBD1 (6 bases). CDR3 length: 15 residues. V lost 5 bases and J 2 bases, leaving 14 bases between the germline ends. Germline loops: CDR1 SGHTA, CDR2 FQGNSA. The CDR3, as DNA: TGTGCCAGCAGCCCACAGGGTCCCCCCACAGATACGCAGTATTTT. The encoded protein is CASSPQGPPTDTQYF.

J is TRBJ2-7 and V is TRBV4-3, with D possibly TRBD2 on 5 matching bases. Trimming pared 8 bases from V and 2 bases from J, leaving 16 bases between. This CDR3 region has 14 residues. The germline gives CDR1 LGHNA, CDR2 YSLEER. CDR3 nucleotides: TGCGCCAGCCTACTAGACCGGGCAACCTACGAGCAGTACTTC. Translating it yields CASLLDRATYEQYF.